Detailed here is one T cell receptor beta chain. Sequencing was performed with immunoSEQ multiplex PCR; in TCRdb, only in-frame clones are kept and a portion is missing. The sample lists 250,000 to 400,000 clones; approximately 87% were seen once. These data originate in a study of blood T cell repertoires in COVID-19. From germline, CDR1 is KGHDR and CDR2 SFDVKD. The ends were cut back, 2 bases at V and 5 bases at J, with 18 bases in the middle. The CDR3 spans 17 residues. The chain carries TRBV24-1 and TRBJ2-1; D may be TRBD2 (5 bases). The sequence was obtained from a woman aged 25 to 45 with COVID-19, enrolled during active disease. Source material: peripheral blood. The CDR3 spells CATSDSASPGGNNEQFF. CDR3 nucleotides: TGTGCCACCAGTGATTCCGCATCGCCCGGAGGTAACAATGAGCAGTTCTTC.